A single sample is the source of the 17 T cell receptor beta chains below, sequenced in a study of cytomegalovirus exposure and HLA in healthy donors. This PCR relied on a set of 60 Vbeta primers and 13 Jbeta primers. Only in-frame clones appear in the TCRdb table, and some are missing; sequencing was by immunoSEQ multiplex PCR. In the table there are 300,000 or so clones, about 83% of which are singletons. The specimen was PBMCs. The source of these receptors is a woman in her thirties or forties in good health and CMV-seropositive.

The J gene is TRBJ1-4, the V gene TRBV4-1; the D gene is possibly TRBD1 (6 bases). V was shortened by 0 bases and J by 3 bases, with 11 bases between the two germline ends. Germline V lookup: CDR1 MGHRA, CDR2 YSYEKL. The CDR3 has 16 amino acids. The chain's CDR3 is CASSQETGQPNEKLFF. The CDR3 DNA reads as TGCGCCAGCAGCCAAGAAACAGGACAGCCTAATGAAAAACTGTTTTTT.

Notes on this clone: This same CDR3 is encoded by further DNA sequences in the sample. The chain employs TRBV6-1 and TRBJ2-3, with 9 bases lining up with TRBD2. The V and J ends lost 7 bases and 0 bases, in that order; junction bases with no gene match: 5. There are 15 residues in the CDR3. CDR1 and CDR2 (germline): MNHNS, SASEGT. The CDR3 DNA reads TGTGCCAGCAATAATGCGGGAGGGAGCACAGATACGCAGTATTTT. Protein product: CASNNAGGSTDTQYF.

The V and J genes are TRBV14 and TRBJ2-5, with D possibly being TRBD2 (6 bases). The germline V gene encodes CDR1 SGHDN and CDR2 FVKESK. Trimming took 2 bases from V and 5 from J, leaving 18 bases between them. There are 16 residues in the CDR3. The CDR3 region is CASSQLISGLRETQYF. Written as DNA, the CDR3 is TGTGCCAGCAGCCAATTAATTTCGGGACTGAGGGAGACCCAGTACTTC.

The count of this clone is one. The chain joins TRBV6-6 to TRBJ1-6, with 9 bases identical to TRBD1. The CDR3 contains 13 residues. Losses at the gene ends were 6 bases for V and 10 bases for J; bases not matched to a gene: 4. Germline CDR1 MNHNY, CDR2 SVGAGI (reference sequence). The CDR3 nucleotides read TGTGCCAGCAGCCGGGACAGGGAATCACCCCTCCACTTT. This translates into CASSRDRESPLHF.

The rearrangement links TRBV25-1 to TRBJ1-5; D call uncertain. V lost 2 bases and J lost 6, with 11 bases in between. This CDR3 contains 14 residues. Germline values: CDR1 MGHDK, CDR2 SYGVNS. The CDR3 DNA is TGTGCCAGCAGTGAAGCGGGAATGGGTCAGCCCCAGCATTTT. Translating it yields CASSEAGMGQPQHF.

CDR3 loop: CASGLAGVPLEQFF. The CDR3 nucleotides read TGCGCCAGCGGACTAGCGGGAGTCCCTCTTGAGCAGTTCTTC. V and J are TRBV5-1 and TRBJ2-1; 13 bases fit TRBD2. The CDR3 sequence is 14 residues long. The V gene end was trimmed by 7 bases and the J gene end by 9 bases; junction bases not matched to a gene: 7. Germline CDR1 is SGHRS and CDR2 is YFSETQ.

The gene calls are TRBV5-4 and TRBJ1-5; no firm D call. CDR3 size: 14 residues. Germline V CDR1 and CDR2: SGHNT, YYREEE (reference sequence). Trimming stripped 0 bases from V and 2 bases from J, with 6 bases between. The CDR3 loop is CASSLGGGNQPQHF. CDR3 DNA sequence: TGTGCCAGCAGCTTGGGCGGGGGCAATCAGCCCCAGCATTTT.

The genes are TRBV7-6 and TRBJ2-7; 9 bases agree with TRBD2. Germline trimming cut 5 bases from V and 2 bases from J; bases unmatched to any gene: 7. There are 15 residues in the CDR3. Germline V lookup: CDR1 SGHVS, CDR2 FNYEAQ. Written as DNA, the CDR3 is TGTGCCAGCAGCACCTCTAGCGGGAATGCCTACGAGCAGTACTTC. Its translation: CASSTSSGNAYEQYF.

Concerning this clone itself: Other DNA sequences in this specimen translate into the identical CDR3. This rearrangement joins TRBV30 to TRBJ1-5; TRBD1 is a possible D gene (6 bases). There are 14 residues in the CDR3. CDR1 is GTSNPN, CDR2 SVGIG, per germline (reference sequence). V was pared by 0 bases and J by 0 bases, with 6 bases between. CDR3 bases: TGTGCCTGGAGTGTAGGGGGTAGCAATCAGCCCCAGCATTTT. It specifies CAWSVGGSNQPQHF.

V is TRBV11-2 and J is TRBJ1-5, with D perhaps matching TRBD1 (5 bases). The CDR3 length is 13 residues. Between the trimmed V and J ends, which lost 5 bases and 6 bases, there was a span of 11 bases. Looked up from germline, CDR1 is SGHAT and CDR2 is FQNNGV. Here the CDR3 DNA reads TGTGCCAGCAGCCCGGACGGGGGTCAGCCCCAGCATTTT. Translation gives CASSPDGGQPQHF.

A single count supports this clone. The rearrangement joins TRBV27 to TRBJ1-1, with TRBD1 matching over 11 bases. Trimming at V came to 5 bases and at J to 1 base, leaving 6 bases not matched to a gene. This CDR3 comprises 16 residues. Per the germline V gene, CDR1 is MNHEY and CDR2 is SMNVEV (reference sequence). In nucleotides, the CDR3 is TGTGCCAGCAGTCGTTGGACAGGGGGCGCGAACACTGAAGCTTTCTTT. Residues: CASSRWTGGANTEAFF.

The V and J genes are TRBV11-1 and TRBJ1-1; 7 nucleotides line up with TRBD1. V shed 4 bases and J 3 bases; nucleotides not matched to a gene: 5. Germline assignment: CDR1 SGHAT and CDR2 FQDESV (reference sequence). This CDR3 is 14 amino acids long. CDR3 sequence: CASSWGQRDTEAFF. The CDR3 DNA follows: TGTGCCAGCAGCTGGGGACAGAGGGACACTGAAGCTTTCTTT.

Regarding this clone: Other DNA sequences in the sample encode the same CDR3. CDR3 nucleotide sequence: TGTGCCAGCTCCTTCTCCGGTGGTAACACTGAAGCTTTCTTT. It translates to CASSFSGGNTEAFF. The J gene is TRBJ1-1, the V gene TRBV18; no definite D call. Trimming shortened V by 6 bases and J by 2 bases, and 13 bases separated the two germline ends. This CDR3 is built from 14 residues. CDR1 KGHSH and CDR2 LQKENI come from the germline V gene.

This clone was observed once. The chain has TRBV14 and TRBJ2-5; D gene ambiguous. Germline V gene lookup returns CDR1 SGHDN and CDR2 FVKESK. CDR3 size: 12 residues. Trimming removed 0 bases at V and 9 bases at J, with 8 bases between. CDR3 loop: CASSQDPAAQYF. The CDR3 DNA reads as TGTGCCAGCAGCCAAGATCCCGCGGCCCAGTACTTC.

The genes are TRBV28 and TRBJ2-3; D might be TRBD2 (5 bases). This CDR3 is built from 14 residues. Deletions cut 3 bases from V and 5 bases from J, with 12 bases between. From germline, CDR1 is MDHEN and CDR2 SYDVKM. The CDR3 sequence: CASSFAPRVDTQYF. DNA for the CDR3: TGTGCCAGCAGTTTTGCCCCGAGGGTAGATACGCAGTATTTT.

The DNA for the CDR3 is TGTGCCAGCAGTCGTTTCCGGGACAGAAACAATGAGCAGTTCTTC. Protein sequence: CASSRFRDRNNEQFF. The rearrangement links TRBV11-2 to TRBJ2-1, with 7 bases matching TRBD1. CDR1 and CDR2 (germline): SGHAT, FQNNGV. The CDR3 runs 15 residues. With V trimmed by 6 bases and J by 5 bases, 10 bases remained unmatched.

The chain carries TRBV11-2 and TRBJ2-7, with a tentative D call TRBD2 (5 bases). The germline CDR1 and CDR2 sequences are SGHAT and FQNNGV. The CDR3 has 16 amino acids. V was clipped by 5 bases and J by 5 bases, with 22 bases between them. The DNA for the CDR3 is TGTGCCAGCAGCCCGGTGCAGTGGAGGTTTACAGACGAGCAGTACTTC. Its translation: CASSPVQWRFTDEQYF.